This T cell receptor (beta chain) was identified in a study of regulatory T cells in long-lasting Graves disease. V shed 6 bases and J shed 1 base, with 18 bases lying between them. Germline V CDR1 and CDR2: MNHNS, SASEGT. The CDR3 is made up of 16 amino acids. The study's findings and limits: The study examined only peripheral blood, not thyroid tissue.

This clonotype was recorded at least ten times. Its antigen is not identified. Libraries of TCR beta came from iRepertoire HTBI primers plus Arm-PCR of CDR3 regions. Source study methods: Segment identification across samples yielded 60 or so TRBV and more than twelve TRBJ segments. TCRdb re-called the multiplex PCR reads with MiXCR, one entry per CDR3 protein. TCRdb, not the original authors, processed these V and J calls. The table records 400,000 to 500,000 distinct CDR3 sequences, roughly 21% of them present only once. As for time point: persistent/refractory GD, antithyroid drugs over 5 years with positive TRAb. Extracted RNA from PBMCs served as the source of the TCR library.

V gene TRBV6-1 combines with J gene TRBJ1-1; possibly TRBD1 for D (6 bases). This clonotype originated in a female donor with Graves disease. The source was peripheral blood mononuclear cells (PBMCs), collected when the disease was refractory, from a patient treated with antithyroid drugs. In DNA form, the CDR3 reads TGTGCCAGCAGCCCTTCAGGGGCTCTTGGGAACACTGAAGCTTTCTTT. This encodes CASSPSGALGNTEAFF.